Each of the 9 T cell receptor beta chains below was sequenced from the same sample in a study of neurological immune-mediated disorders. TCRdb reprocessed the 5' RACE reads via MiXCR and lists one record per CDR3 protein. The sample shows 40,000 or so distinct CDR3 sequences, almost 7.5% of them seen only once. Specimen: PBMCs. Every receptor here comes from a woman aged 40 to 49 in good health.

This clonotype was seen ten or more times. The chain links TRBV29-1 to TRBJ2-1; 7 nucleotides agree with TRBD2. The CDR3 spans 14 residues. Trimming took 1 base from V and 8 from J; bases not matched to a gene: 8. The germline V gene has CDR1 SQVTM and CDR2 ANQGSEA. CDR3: CSVEGQRDGDEQFF. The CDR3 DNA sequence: TGCAGCGTTGAAGGTCAGCGGGATGGCGATGAGCAGTTCTTC.

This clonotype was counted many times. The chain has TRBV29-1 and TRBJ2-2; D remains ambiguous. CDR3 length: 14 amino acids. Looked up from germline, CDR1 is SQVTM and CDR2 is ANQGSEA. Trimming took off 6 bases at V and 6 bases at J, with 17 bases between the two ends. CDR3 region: CSVTPEGSAGELFF. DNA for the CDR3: TGCAGCGTCACCCCCGAAGGGTCGGCCGGGGAGCTGTTTTTT.

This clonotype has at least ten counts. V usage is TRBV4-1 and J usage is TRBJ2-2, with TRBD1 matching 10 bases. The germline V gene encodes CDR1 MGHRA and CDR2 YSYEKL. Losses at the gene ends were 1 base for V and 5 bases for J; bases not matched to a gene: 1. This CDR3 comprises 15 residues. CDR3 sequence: CASSQGTGGTGELFF. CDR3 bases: TGCGCCAGCAGCCAAGGGACAGGGGGGACCGGGGAGCTGTTTTTT.

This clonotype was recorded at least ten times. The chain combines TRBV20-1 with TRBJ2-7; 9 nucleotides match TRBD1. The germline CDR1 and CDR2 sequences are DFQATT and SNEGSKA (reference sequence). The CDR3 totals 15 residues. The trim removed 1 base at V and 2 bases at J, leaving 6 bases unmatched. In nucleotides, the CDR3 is TGCAGTGCTAGAGGGGACAGGGAGTCTCCCTACGAGCAGTACTTC. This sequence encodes CSARGDRESPYEQYF.

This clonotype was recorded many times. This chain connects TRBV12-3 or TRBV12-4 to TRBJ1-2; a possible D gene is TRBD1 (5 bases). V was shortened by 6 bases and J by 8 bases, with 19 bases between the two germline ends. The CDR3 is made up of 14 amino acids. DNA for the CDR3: TGTGCCAGCAGCCCGATGGGGCAGGGAGGCGGCTACACCTTC. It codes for CASSPMGQGGGYTF.

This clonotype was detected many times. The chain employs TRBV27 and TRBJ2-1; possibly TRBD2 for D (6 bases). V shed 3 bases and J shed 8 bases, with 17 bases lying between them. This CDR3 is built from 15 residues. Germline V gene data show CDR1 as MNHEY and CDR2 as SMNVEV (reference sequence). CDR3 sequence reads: CASSFGGRFVDEQFF. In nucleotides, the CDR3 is TGTGCCAGCAGTTTTGGTGGGAGGTTTGTAGATGAGCAGTTCTTC.

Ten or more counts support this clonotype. CDR3 region: CASSLIGSGRGETQYF. The DNA of the CDR3 is TGCGCCAGCAGCTTGATCGGTAGCGGGAGGGGAGAGACCCAGTACTTC. The chain carries TRBV5-1 and TRBJ2-5; 11 bases line up with TRBD2. The CDR3 is 16 residues long. Germline CDR1 SGHRS, CDR2 YFSETQ. Trimming at V came to 1 base and at J to 4 bases, leaving 6 bases not matched to a gene.

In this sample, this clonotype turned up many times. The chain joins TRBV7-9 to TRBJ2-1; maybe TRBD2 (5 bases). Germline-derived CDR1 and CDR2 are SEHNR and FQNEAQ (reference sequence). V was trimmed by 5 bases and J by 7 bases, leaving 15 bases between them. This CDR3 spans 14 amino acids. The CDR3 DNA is TGTGCCAGCAGCACCGTTTTTCGGGGAAATGAGCAGTTCTTC. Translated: CASSTVFRGNEQFF.

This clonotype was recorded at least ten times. In DNA form, the CDR3 reads TGTGCCACCAGTGACCCTAACGGAGATGAGCAGTTCTTC. Its protein is CATSDPNGDEQFF. The V and J genes are TRBV24-1 and TRBJ2-1; D is unclear. The CDR3 covers 13 residues. Germline V gives CDR1 KGHDR, CDR2 SFDVKD. V dropped 4 bases and J dropped 8 bases, with 11 bases sitting between them.